The sample holds a few counts of the clone carrying this T cell receptor beta chain. The sample originates from a study of cytomegalovirus exposure and HLA in healthy donors. Researchers ran the PCR with 60 Vbeta and 13 Jbeta primers. This table comes from immunoSEQ multiplex PCR, and its TCRdb copy is limited to in-frame clones, with some not included. Here the sample spans tens of thousands of clones, roughly 78% being singletons. V was cut by 0 bases and J by 6 bases, with 8 bases left in between. The germline V gene has CDR1 SGHVS and CDR2 FQNEAQ. The CDR3 totals 13 residues. The receptor comes from a woman between 35 and 50 years old in good health and CMV-seropositive. V gene TRBV7-8 combines with J gene TRBJ1-1; possibly TRBD1 for D (5 bases). The sample comprised PBMCs. CDR3 DNA: TGTGCCAGCAGCTTAGCGACAGTCTCTGAAGCTTTCTTT. This sequence encodes CASSLATVSEAFF.